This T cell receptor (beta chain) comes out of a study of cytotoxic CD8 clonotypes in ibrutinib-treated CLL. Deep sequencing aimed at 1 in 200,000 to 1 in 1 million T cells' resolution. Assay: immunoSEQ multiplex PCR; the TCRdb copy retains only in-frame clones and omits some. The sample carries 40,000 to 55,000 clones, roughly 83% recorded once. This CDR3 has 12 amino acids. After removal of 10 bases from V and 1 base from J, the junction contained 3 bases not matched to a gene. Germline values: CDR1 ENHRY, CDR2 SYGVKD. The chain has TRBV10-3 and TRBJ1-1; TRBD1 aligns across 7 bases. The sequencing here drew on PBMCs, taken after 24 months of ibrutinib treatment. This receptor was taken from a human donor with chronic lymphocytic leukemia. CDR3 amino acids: CATRQGNTEAFF. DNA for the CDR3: TGTGCCACCCGACAGGGGAACACTGAAGCTTTCTTT.